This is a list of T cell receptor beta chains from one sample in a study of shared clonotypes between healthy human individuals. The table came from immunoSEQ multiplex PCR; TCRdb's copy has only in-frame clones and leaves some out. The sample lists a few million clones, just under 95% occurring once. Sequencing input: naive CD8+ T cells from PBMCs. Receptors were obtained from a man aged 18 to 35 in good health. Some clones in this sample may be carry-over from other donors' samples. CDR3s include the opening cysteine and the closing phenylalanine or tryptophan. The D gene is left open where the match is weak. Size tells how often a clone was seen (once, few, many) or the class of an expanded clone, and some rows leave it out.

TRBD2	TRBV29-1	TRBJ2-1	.	CSVEVSSGSPDEQFF	TGCAGCGTTGAAGTCTCTAGCGGGAGTCCCGATGAGCAGTTCTTC
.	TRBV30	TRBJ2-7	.	CAWSGGTYEQYF	TGTGCCTGGAGTGGCGGTACCTACGAGCAGTACTTC
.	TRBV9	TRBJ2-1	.	CASSVADSEQFF	TGTGCCAGCAGCGTAGCGGACAGTGAGCAGTTCTTC
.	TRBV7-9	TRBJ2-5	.	CASSFLREEETQYF	TGTGCCAGCAGCTTTTTACGGGAAGAAGAGACCCAGTACTTC
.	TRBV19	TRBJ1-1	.	CASSIRYTLEAFF	TGTGCCAGTAGTATACGCTACACCCTTGAAGCTTTCTTT
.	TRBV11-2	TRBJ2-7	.	CASGWGGPRYEQYF	TGTGCCAGCGGTTGGGGGGGCCCAAGATACGAGCAGTACTTC
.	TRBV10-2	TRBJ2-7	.	CASSETTDSYEQYF	TGCGCCAGCAGTGAAACAACCGATTCCTACGAGCAGTACTTC
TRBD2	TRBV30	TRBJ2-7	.	CAWSRTSGRGYEQYF	TGTGCCTGGAGCAGGACTAGCGGGAGGGGCTACGAGCAGTACTTC
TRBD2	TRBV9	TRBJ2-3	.	CASSVGTSGRATDTQYF	TGTGCCAGCAGCGTAGGGACTAGCGGGAGGGCCACAGATACGCAGTATTTT
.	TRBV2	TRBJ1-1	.	CASSPFKLNTEAFF	TGTGCCAGCAGTCCCTTCAAATTGAACACTGAAGCTTTCTTT
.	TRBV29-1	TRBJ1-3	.	CSVEEIDRTLGNTIYF	TGCAGCGTTGAGGAAATCGACAGAACTCTAGGAAACACCATATATTTT
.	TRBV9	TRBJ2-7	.	CASSVGASRMGDEQYF	TGTGCCAGCAGCGTAGGCGCCTCCCGAATGGGCGACGAGCAGTACTTC
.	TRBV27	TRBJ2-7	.	CASSLDQGYEQYF	TGTGCCAGCAGTTTGGATCAGGGCTACGAGCAGTACTTC
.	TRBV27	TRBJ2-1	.	CASSSIKNLYSYNEQFF	TGTGCCAGCAGTTCTATCAAGAACCTATACTCCTACAATGAGCAGTTCTTC
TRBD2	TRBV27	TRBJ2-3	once	CASSRGAGGGTDTQYF	TGTGCCAGCTCCCGGGGCGCGGGAGGCGGGACAGATACGCAGTATTTT
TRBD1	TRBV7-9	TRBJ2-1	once	CASSSGQVVNEQFF	TGTGCCAGCAGCTCGGGACAGGTAGTGAATGAGCAGTTCTTC
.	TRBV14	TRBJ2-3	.	CASSLTDFRTDTQYF	TGTGCCAGCAGCCTTACGGACTTCCGCACAGATACGCAGTATTTT
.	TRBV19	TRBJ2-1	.	CARFPAHEQFF	TGTGCCAGATTTCCAGCCCATGAGCAGTTCTTC
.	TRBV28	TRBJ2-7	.	CASSSTETYEQYF	TGTGCCAGCAGCTCGACCGAAACCTACGAGCAGTACTTC
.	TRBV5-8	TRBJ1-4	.	CASSRDTLYGEKLFF	TGTGCCAGCAGCCGGGACACCCTTTACGGTGAAAAACTGTTTTTT
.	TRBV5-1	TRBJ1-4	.	CASSLGTGKLFF	TGCGCCAGCAGCTTGGGAACTGGGAAACTGTTTTTT
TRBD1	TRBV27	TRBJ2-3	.	CASSFRGQGVLDTQYF	TGTGCCAGCAGTTTCCGCGGACAGGGGGTCCTAGATACGCAGTATTTT
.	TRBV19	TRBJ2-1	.	CASRTGGEQFF	TGTGCCAGTAGGACCGGGGGAGAGCAGTTCTTC
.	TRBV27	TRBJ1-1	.	CASRDQGLWTEAFF	TGTGCCAGCAGAGATCAGGGTTTATGGACTGAAGCTTTCTTT
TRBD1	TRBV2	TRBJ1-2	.	CAMEGGQTNYGYTF	TGTGCCATGGAGGGGGGACAGACTAACTATGGCTACACCTTC
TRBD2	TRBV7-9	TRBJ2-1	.	CASSTRLAGGLDEQFF	TGTGCCAGCAGCACCCGACTAGCGGGAGGGCTGGATGAGCAGTTCTTC
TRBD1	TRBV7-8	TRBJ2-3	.	CASSPPFGQDTDTQYF	TGTGCCAGCAGCCCTCCCTTTGGACAGGACACAGATACGCAGTATTTT
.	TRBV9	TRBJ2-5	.	CASSPPGNQETQYF	TGTGCCAGCAGCCCCCCTGGCAACCAAGAGACCCAGTACTTC
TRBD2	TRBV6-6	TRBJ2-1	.	CASSWLAGQNEQFF	TGTGCCAGCAGTTGGCTAGCGGGACAGAATGAGCAGTTCTTC
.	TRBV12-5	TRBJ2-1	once	CASGLWRDTEQFF	TGTGCTAGTGGTTTATGGAGGGACACAGAGCAGTTCTTC
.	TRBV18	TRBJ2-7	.	CASSPEGTSSYEQYF	TGTGCCAGCTCACCCGAGGGTACGAGCTCCTACGAGCAGTACTTC
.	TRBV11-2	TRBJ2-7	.	CASSNRVGATSYEQYF	TGTGCCAGCAGCAATAGGGTCGGCGCCACTTCCTACGAGCAGTACTTC
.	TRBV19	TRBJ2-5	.	CASSIGGSAQYF	TGTGCCAGTAGTATTGGCGGGTCGGCCCAGTACTTC
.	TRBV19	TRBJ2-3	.	CASRLVWRTGPSTDTQYF	TGTGCCAGTAGGCTCGTTTGGCGTACGGGCCCCAGCACAGATACGCAGTATTTT
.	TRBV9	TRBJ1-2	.	CASSDRDHGGYTF	TGTGCCAGCAGCGACCGGGACCACGGGGGCTACACCTTC
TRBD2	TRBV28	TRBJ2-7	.	CASSLHGGVLREQYF	TGTGCCAGCAGTTTGCATGGGGGGGTACTCCGCGAGCAGTACTTC
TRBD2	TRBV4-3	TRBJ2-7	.	CASSQGPIPGGGEQYF	TGCGCCAGCAGCCAGGGCCCAATCCCGGGGGGGGGAGAGCAGTACTTC
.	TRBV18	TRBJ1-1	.	CASSPPEALNTEAFF	TGTGCCAGCTCGCCTCCGGAGGCTTTGAACACTGAAGCTTTCTTT
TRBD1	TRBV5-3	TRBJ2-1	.	CARSTGTGGSNEQFF	TGTGCCAGAAGTACCGGGACAGGGGGCTCGAATGAGCAGTTCTTC
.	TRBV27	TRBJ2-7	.	CASSLSVGHHVYEQYF	TGTGCCAGCAGTTTATCGGTCGGACACCACGTCTACGAGCAGTACTTC
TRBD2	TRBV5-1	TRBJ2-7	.	CASSERPGPGGYEQYF	TGCGCCAGCAGCGAAAGACCGGGACCGGGGGGCTACGAGCAGTACTTC
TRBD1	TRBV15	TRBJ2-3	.	CATSRLRDRSTDTQYF	TGTGCCACCAGCAGGCTCCGGGACAGATCCACAGATACGCAGTATTTT
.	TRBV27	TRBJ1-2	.	CASSLLGERAGYTF	TGTGCCAGCAGTTTATTGGGGGAGCGCGCTGGCTACACCTTC
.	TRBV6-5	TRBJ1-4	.	CASSLEGSNEKLFF	TGTGCCAGCAGCTTAGAGGGGAGTAATGAAAAACTGTTTTTT
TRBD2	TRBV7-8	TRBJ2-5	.	CASSSVGLDQETQYF	TGTGCCAGCAGCTCAGTCGGACTAGACCAAGAGACCCAGTACTTC
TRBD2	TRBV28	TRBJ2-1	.	CASSLLLGGSSYNEQFF	TGTGCCAGCAGTTTACTGCTGGGGGGGAGCTCCTACAATGAGCAGTTCTTC